The rows below give T cell receptor beta chains drawn from one sample of a study of tumor-infiltrating lymphocytes in primary liver carcinoma. TCRdb re-called the multiplex PCR reads with MiXCR, one entry per CDR3 protein. The sample carries about 330,000 distinct CDR3 sequences, less than 75% recorded once. The material sequenced was peripheral blood. These receptors all stem from a man aged 35 to 55 with primary liver carcinoma and hepatitis B virus infection. Each CDR3 is given with its conserved first and last residue. The D gene is left open where the match is weak. Size tells how often a clone was seen (once, few, many) or the class of an expanded clone, and some rows leave it out.

V gene	D gene	J gene	clone size	CDR3 protein	CDR3 DNA
TRBV11-2	TRBD2	TRBJ2-5	-	CASSLHSGPAGMKTQYF	TGTGCCAGCAGCTTACATTCAGGACCAGCGGGAATGAAGACCCAGTACTTC
TRBV6-2/TRBV6-3	-	TRBJ2-2	many	CASSRSSVTGELFF	TGTGCCAGCAGTAGGTCCAGCGTCACCGGGGAGCTGTTTTTT
TRBV28	-	TRBJ1-1	-	CASVKREVPTAFF	TGTGCCAGCGTAAAGCGGGAGGTGCCTACCGCTTTCTTT
TRBV7-3	TRBD2	TRBJ2-3	once	CASSLGGVTDTQYF	TGTGCCAGCAGCTTGGGAGGGGTTACAGATACGCAGTATTTT
TRBV6-1	-	TRBJ1-1	few	CASSTITLNTEAFF	TGTGCCAGCAGCACCATTACCCTGAACACTGAAGCTTTCTTT
TRBV5-5	-	TRBJ1-1	-	CAISLAAPGGNTDAFF	TGTGCCATCAGCTTGGCGGCGCCGGGGGGGAACACTGATGCTTTCTTT
TRBV11-2	TRBD2	TRBJ2-4	-	CVSSLERDLSKNIQYF	TGTGTCAGCAGCTTAGAGCGGGACCTCTCCAAAAACATTCAGTACTTC
TRBV11-1	TRBD2	TRBJ2-1	-	CASSSETGTRVGEQFF	TGTGCCAGCAGCTCGGAAACCGGGACTAGAGTAGGTGAGCAGTTCTTC
TRBV6-1	-	TRBJ1-2	-	CASSFNRDNYGYTF	TGTGCCAGCAGTTTTAACAGGGACAACTATGGCTACACCTTC
TRBV6-1	-	TRBJ1-1	few	CASTIPRTAGLNTEAFF	TGTGCCAGCACAATCCCCCGGACGGCGGGCTTGAACACTGAAGCTTTCTTT
TRBV6-5	-	TRBJ2-7	many	CASSYSRAEPYEQYF	TGTGCCAGCAGTTACTCGAGAGCGGAGCCCTACGAGCAGTACTTC
TRBV11-2	-	TRBJ2-2	-	CASSLLADIGEVFF	TGTGCCAGCAGCTTATTGGCGGACATCGGGGAGGTGTTTTTT
TRBV6-2/TRBV6-3	TRBD1	TRBJ1-5	few	CASSLSIRDRVRGSKQPQHF	TGTGCCAGCAGTCTATCGATCCGGGACAGGGTTCGAGGAAGCAAACAGCCCCAGCATTTT
TRBV7-9	TRBD1	TRBJ2-5	-	CASSLPTGGVETQYF	TGTGCCAGCAGCTTACCGACAGGGGGGGTGGAGACCCAGTACTTC
TRBV7-9	-	TRBJ2-3	-	CASSFVPTDTQYF	TGTGCCAGCAGCTTTGTGCCGACAGATACGCAGTATTTT
TRBV4-1	-	TRBJ2-7	many	CASSQDRLYEQYF	TGCGCCAGCAGCCAAGATCGATTATACGAGCAGTACTTC
TRBV5-6	TRBD1	TRBJ2-2	-	CASSRDRDTGELFF	TGTGCCAGCAGCAGGGACAGGGACACCGGGGAGCTGTTTTTT
TRBV6-1	-	TRBJ2-7	many	CASSEDSRGITYEQYF	TGTGCCAGCAGTGAAGACTCGAGGGGCATAACCTACGAGCAGTACTTC
TRBV4-1	-	TRBJ2-5	-	CASSASDIQETQYF	TGCGCCAGCAGCGCTTCAGATATCCAAGAGACCCAGTACTTC
TRBV29-1	-	TRBJ1-2	-	CSVEVPGENYGHTF	TGCAGCGTTGAAGTTCCAGGGGAGAACTATGGCCACACCTTC
TRBV30	-	TRBJ2-1	once	CAWSWWNEQFF	TGTGCCTGGAGTTGGTGGAATGAGCAGTTCTTC
TRBV5-5	TRBD1	TRBJ2-5	-	CANSRGLDRGQETQYF	TGTGCCAACAGCCGAGGCTTAGACAGGGGACAAGAGACCCAGTACTTC
TRBV6-2/TRBV6-3	TRBD1	TRBJ2-1	once	CASRPTGVKEQFF	TGTGCCAGCAGACCGACAGGGGTCAAAGAGCAGTTCTTC
TRBV11-2	-	TRBJ2-2	many	CASSLEAAGELFF	TGTGCCAGCAGCTTAGAGGCGGCGGGGGAGCTGTTTTTT
TRBV29-1	-	TRBJ2-3	many	CSARRGPNQFTDTQYF	TGCAGCGCCCGGCGCGGGCCAAATCAGTTCACAGATACGCAGTATTTT
TRBV6-1	TRBD1	TRBJ1-1	few	CASTPMGDRGNAFF	TGTGCCAGCACCCCGATGGGGGACAGGGGGAACGCTTTCTTT
TRBV4-3	-	TRBJ2-7	-	CASSQAQGGVYEQYF	TGCGCCAGCAGCCAAGCACAGGGCGGCGTGTACGAGCAGTACTTC
TRBV14	-	TRBJ1-1	-	CASSPRRKALF	TGTGCCAGCAGCCCCCGAAGGAAAGCTTTATTT
TRBV20-1	-	TRBJ2-3	few	CNARESVQAQYF	TGCAATGCTAGAGAAAGCGTTCAGGCGCAGTATTTT
TRBV11-2	-	TRBJ2-5	-	CASRWPGRREDTQYF	TGTGCCAGCAGGTGGCCTGGACGGAGAGAAGATACCCAATACTTC
TRBV13	-	TRBJ2-5	-	CASSLDRGQQETQYF	TGTGCCAGCAGCCTAGATCGGGGGCAGCAAGAGACCCAGTACTTC
TRBV11-2	-	TRBJ1-1	-	CVSSLYQKETFF	TGTGTCAGCAGCTTATACCAAAAGGAGACTTTCTTT
TRBV6-1	-	TRBJ1-5	-	CASSEAAGSSQPQRF	TGTGCCAGCAGTGAGGCTGCAGGGAGTAGTCAGCCCCAGCGCTTT
TRBV6-6	-	TRBJ1-1	many	CASSYLRPGPGNTEAFF	TGTGCCAGCAGCTATCTCCGGCCGGGACCTGGGAACACTGAAGCTTTCTTT
TRBV2	TRBD2	TRBJ2-7	-	CATKGTSIYEQYF	TGTGCCACCAAGGGGACTAGTATCTACGAGCAGTACTTC
TRBV11-1	-	TRBJ2-1	many	CASSYHNEQFF	TGTGCCAGCAGTTATCACAATGAGCAGTTCTTC
TRBV5-4	-	TRBJ2-3	-	CASSRSATSTDTQYF	TGTGCCAGCAGCCGTAGCGCAACTAGCACAGATACGCAGTATTTT
TRBV4-3	-	TRBJ2-6	-	CASSQAHSGGHRGVANVLTF	TGCGCCAGCAGCCAAGCCCACTCGGGGGGGCACAGGGGTGTGGCCAACGTCCTGACTTTC
TRBV6-2/TRBV6-3	-	TRBJ1-1	-	CASTRRGGNTEAFF	TGTGCCAGCACTAGAAGGGGCGGAAACACTGAAGCTTTCTTT
TRBV11-2	-	TRBJ1-5	-	CASSLALYGRETNQPHHF	TGCGCCAGCAGCTTAGCCCTTTACGGCAGGGAAACTAATCAGCCCCATCATTTT
TRBV4-1	-	TRBJ1-6	-	CASSRSITVQGHSPLHF	TGCGCCAGCAGCCGTTCAATTACGGTACAGGGCCATTCACCCCTCCACTTT
TRBV5-4	TRBD1	TRBJ2-4	once	CASSLVGQAPESIQYF	TGTGCCAGCAGCTTGGTAGGACAGGCCCCGGAAAGCATTCAGTACTTC